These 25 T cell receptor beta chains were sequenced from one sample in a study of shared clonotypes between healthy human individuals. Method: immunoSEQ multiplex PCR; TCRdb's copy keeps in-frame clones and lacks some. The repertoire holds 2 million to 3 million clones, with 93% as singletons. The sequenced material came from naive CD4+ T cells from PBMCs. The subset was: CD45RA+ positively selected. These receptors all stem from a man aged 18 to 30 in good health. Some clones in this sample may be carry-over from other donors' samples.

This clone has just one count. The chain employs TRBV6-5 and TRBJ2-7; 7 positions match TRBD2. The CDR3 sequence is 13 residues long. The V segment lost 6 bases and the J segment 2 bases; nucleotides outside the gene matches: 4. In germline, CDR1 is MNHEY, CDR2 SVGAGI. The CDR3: CASRGGTPYEQYF. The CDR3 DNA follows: TGTGCCAGCAGGGGGGGGACGCCCTACGAGCAGTACTTC.

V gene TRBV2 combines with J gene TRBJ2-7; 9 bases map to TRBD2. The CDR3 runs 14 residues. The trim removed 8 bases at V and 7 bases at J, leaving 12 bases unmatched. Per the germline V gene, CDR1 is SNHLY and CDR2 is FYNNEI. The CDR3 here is CASHGVAGAPEQYF. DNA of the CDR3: TGTGCCAGCCATGGGGTAGCGGGAGCGCCAGAGCAGTACTTC.

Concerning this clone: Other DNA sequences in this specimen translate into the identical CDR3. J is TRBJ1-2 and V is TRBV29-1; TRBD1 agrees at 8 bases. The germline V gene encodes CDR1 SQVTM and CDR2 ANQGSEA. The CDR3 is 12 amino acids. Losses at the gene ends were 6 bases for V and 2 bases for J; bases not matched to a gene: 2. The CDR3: CSVRDRNYGYTF. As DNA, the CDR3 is TGCAGCGTAAGGGACAGGAACTATGGCTACACCTTC.

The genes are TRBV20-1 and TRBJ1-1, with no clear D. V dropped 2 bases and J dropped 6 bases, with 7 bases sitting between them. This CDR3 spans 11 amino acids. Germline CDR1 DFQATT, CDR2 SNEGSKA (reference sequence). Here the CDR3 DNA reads TGCAGTGCTAGAAGAAGGGCTGAAGCTTTCTTT. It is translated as CSARRRAEAFF.

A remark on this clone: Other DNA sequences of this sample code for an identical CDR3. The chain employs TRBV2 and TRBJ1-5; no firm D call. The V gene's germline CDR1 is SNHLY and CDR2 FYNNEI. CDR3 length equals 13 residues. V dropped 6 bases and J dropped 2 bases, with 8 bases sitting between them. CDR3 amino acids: CASRGEGNQPQHF. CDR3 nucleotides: TGTGCCAGCAGGGGCGAAGGCAATCAGCCCCAGCATTTT.

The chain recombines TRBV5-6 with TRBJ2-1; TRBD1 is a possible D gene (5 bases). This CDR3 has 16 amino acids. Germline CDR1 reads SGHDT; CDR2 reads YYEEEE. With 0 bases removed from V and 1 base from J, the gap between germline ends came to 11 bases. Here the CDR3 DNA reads TGTGCCAGCAGCTTGGGACAGACGAGATCCTACAATGAGCAGTTCTTC. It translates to CASSLGQTRSYNEQFF. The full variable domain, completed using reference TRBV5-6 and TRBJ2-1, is DAGVTQSPTHLIKTRGQQVTLRCSPKSGHDTVSWYQQALGQGPQFIFQYYEEEERQRGNFPDRFSGHQFPNYSSELNVNALLLGDSALYLCASSLGQTRSYNEQFFGPGTRLTVL.

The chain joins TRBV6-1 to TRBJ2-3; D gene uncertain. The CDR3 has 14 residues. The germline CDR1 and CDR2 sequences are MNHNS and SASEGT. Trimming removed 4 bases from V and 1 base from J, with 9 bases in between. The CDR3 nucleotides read TGTGCCAGCAGTGGAAGGGCGGGCACAGATACGCAGTATTTT. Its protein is CASSGRAGTDTQYF.

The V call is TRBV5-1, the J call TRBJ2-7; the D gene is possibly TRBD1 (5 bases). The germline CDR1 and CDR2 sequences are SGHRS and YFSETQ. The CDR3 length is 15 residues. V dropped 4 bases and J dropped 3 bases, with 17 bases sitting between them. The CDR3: CASSPQGLVRYEQYF. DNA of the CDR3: TGCGCCAGCAGCCCGCAGGGTTTAGTCCGCTACGAGCAGTACTTC.

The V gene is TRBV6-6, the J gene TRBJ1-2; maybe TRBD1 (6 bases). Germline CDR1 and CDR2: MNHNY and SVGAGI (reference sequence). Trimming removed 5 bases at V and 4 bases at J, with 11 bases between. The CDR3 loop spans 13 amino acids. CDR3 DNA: TGTGCCAGCAGTAGTACAGGGTTCTATGGCTACACCTTC. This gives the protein CASSSTGFYGYTF.

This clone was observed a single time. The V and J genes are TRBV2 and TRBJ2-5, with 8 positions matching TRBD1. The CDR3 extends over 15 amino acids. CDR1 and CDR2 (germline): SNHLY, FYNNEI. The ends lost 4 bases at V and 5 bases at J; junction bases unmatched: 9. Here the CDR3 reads CASSGSAGGLETQYF. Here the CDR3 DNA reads TGTGCCAGCAGTGGCTCGGCAGGGGGCTTGGAGACCCAGTACTTC. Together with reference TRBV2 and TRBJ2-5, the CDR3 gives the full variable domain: EPEVTQTPSHQVTQMGQEVILRCVPISNHLYFYWYRQILGQKVEFLVSFYNNEISEKSEIFDDQFSVERPDGSNFTLKIRSTKLEDSAMYFCASSGSAGGLETQYFGPGTRLLVL.

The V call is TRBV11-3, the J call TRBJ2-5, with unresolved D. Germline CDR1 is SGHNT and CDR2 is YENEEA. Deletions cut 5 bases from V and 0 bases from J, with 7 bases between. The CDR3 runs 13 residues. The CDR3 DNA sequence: TGTGCCAGCAGCCGCGGTTACCAAGAGACCCAGTACTTC. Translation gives CASSRGYQETQYF.

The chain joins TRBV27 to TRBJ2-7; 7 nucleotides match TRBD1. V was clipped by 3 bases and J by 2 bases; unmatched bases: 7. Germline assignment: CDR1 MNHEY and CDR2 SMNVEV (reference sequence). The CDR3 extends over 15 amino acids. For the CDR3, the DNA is TGTGCCAGCAGTTTCCGGACAGGCCTAGCCTACGAGCAGTACTTC. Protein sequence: CASSFRTGLAYEQYF.

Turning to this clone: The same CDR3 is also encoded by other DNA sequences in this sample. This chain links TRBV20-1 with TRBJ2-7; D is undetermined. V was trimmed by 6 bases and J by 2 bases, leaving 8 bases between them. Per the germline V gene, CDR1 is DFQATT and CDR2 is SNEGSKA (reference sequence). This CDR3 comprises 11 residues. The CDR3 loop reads CSAPAAYEQYF. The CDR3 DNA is TGCAGTGCCCCAGCCGCCTACGAGCAGTACTTC.

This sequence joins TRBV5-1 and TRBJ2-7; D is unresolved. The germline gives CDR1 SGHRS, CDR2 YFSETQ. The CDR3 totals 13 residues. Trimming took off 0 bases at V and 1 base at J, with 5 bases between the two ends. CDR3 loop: CASSLGWSYEQYF. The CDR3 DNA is TGCGCCAGCAGCTTGGGTTGGTCCTACGAGCAGTACTTC.

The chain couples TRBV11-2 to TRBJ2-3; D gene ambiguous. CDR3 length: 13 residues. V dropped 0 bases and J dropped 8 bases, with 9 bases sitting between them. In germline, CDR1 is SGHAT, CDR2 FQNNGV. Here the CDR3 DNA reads TGTGCCAGCAGCTTAGAGCCGGGCGTTACGCAGTATTTT. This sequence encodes CASSLEPGVTQYF.

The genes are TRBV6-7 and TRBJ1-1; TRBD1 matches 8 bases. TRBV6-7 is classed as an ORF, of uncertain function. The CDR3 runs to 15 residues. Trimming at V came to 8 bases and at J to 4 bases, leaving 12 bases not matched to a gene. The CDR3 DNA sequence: TGTGCCAGCCTTCCCCGGACAGGGATGGGCACTGAAGCTTTCTTT. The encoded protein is CASLPRTGMGTEAFF.

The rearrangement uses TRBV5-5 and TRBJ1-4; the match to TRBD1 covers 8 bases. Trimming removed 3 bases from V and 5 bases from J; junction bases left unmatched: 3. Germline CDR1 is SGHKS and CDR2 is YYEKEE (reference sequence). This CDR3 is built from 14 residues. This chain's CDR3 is CASSWTGSNEKLFF. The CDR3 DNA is TGTGCCAGCAGCTGGACAGGGTCAAATGAAAAACTGTTTTTT.

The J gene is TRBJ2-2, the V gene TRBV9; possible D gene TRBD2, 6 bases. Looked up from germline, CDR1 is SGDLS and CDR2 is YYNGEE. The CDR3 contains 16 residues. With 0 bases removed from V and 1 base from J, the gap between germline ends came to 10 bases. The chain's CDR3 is CASSVAGRENTGELFF. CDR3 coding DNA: TGTGCCAGCAGCGTAGCCGGGCGGGAGAACACCGGGGAGCTGTTTTTT.

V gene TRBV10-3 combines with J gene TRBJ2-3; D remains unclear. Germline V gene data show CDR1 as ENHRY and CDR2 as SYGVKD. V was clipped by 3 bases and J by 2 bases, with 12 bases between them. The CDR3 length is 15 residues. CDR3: CAISEGQVTTDTQYF. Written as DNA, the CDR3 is TGTGCCATCAGTGAAGGGCAGGTGACCACAGATACGCAGTATTTT.

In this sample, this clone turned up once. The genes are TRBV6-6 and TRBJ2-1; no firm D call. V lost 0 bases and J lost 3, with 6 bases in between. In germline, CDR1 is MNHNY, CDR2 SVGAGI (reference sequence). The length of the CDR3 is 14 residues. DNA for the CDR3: TGTGCCAGCAGTTACTCCAGGATCTACAATGAGCAGTTCTTC. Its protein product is CASSYSRIYNEQFF.

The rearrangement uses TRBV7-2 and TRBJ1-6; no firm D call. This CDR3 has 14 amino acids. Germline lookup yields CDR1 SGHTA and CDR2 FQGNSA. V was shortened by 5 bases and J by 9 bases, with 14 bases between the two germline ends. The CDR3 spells CASSAMARFSPLHF. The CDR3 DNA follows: TGTGCCAGCAGCGCAATGGCGCGTTTTTCACCCCTCCACTTT.

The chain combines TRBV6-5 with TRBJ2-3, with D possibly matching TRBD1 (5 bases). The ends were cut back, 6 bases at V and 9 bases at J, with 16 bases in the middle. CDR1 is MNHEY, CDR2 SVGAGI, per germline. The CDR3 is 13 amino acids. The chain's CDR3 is CASSPTRQITQYF. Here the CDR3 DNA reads TGTGCCAGCAGCCCGACACGACAGATAACGCAGTATTTT.

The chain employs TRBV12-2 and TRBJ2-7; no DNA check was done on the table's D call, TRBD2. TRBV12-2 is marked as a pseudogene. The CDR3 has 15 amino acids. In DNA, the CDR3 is TGTGCAAGTCGAAAGAGCCGACGGGAGAGCTACGAGCAGTACTTC. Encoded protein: CASRKSRRESYEQYF.

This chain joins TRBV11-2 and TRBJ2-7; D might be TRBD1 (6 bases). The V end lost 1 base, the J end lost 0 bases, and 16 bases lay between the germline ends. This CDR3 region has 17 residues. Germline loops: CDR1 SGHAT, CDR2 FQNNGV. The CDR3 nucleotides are TGTGCCAGCAGCTTAGTTTGGCTAGGGGGAAGCTCCTACGAGCAGTACTTC. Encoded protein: CASSLVWLGGSSYEQYF.

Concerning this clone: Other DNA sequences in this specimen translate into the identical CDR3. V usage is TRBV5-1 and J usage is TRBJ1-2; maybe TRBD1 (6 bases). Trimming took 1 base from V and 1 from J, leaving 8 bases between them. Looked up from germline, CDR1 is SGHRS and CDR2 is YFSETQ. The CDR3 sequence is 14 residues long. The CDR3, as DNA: TGCGCCAGCAGCTTGATACAGGGTAACTATGGCTACACCTTC. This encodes CASSLIQGNYGYTF. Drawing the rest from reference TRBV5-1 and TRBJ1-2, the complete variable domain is KAGVTQTPRYLIKTRGQQVTLSCSPISGHRSVSWYQQTPGQGLQFLFEYFSETQRNKGNFPGRFSGRQFSNSRSEMNVSTLELGDSALYLCASSLIQGNYGYTFGSGTRLTVV.